Below, 3 T cell receptor beta chains from the same sample are listed, as sequenced in a study of shared clonotypes between healthy human individuals. Sequencing used immunoSEQ multiplex PCR; TCRdb keeps in-frame clones, though not all of them. The table has about 2 million clones, 95% seen once. The sequencing input was naive CD4+ T cells sorted from blood. Described subset: CD45RA+ positively selected. These receptors originate from a man aged 18-30 years in good health.

The chain is built from TRBV7-2 and TRBJ2-4; D call uncertain. The CDR3 length is 12 residues. V was pared by 4 bases and J by 7 bases, with 8 bases between. The V gene's germline CDR1 is SGHTA and CDR2 FQGNSA. CDR3 bases: TGTGCCAGCAGCTCCAGCCCCAACATTCAGTACTTC. Protein product: CASSSSPNIQYF.

This sequence joins TRBV10-3 and TRBJ1-4, with 10 bases identical to TRBD1. This CDR3 region has 13 residues. Per the germline V gene, CDR1 is ENHRY and CDR2 is SYGVKD. With V trimmed by 6 bases and J by 8 bases, 3 bases remained unmatched. The CDR3 sequence: CAIRGTGVEKLFF. DNA for the CDR3: TGTGCCATCAGGGGGACAGGGGTCGAAAAACTGTTTTTT.

This chain connects TRBV30 to TRBJ2-3, with D unclear. Germline V gene data show CDR1 as GTSNPN and CDR2 as SVGIG (reference sequence). Trimming took off 2 bases at V and 6 bases at J, with 15 bases between the two ends. The CDR3 runs to 14 residues. CDR3 sequence reads: CAWSQSPARDTQYF. The CDR3 nucleotides are TGTGCCTGGAGTCAGAGTCCGGCGAGGGATACGCAGTATTTT.